This TCR beta chain was sequenced during a study of control samples from healthy donors and cancer patients. This clone appeared a single time. The CDR3 runs to 12 residues. CDR1 and CDR2 (germline): SGHRS, YFSETQ. V was trimmed by 1 base and J by 3 bases, leaving 5 bases between them. Profiled with immunoSEQ multiplex PCR; TCRdb holds only in-frame clones, not every one. The profile shows roughly 170,000 clones, approximately 92% of them singletons. The specimen sequenced was blood. The chain recombines TRBV5-1 with TRBJ2-7; D is undetermined. This TCR was recovered from a man aged 18-30 years in good health. In DNA, the CDR3 is TGCGCCAGCAGCTTGTCCGGCTACGAGCAGTACTTC. Its protein is CASSLSGYEQYF.